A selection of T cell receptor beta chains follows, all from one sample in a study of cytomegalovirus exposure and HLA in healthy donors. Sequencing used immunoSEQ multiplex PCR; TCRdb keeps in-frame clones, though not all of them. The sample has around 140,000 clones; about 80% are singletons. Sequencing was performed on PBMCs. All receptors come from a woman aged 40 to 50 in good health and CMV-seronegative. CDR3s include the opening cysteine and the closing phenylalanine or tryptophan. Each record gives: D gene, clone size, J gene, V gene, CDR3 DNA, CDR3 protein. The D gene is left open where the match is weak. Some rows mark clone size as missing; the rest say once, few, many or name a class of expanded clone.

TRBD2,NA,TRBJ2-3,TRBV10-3,TGTGCCATCAGTTTTACTAGCGGGAGGAGAGATACGCAGTATTTT,CAISFTSGRRDTQYF
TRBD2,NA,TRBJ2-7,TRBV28,TGTGCCAGCAGTCCCCCAAGCGGGGTGTTATACCACGAGCAGTACTTC,CASSPPSGVLYHEQYF
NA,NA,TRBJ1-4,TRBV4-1,TGCGCCAGCAGCCCCTTCCCGACAGGTTTTGCAACTAATGAAAAACTGTTTTTT,CASSPFPTGFATNEKLFF
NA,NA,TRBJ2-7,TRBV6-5,TGTGCCAGCAGAGAACAGGGATCCTACGAGCAGTACTTC,CASREQGSYEQYF
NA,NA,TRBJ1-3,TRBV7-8,TGTGCCAGCAGTGCCGACAGAACCTCTGGAAACACCATATATTTT,CASSADRTSGNTIYF
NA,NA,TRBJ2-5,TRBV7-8,TGTGCCAGCAGCTACAAAACAGGGTACGAGACCCAGTACTTC,CASSYKTGYETQYF
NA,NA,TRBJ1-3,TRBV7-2,TGTGCCAGCAGCCTTAATATTGGAAACACCATATATTTT,CASSLNIGNTIYF
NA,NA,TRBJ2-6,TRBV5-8,TGTGCCAGCAGCTTGGGTCTCCTCCTCTCTGGGGCCAACGGCCTGACTTTC,CASSLGLLLSGANGLTF
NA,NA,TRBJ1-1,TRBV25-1,TGTGCCAGCAGTGAATCGGGCCAGGACATGGCTTTCTTT,CASSESGQDMAFF
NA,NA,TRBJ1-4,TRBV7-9,TGTGCCAGCAGCTCCACGACGATGCGAAGCGAGGAAAAACTGTTTTTT,CASSSTTMRSEEKLFF
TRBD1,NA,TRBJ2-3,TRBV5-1,TGCGCCAGCAGCTCCCTGACAGGGGACACAGATACGCAGTATTTT,CASSSLTGDTDTQYF
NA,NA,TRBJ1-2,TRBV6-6,TGTGCCAGCAGTGGCGGTGTCGTATCTAACTATGGCTACACCTTC,CASSGGVVSNYGYTF
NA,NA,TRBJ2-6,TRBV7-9,TGTGCCAGCAGCCACTGGACATCCGTGGGGGGGGCCAACGTCCTGACTTTC,CASSHWTSVGGANVLTF
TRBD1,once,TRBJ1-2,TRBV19,TGTGCCAGTAGTATCTTCGGACAGGGGATGGGCTACACCTTC,CASSIFGQGMGYTF
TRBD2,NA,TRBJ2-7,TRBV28,TGTGCCAGCAGTTCCGGGAGGCGGTTGTACTCCTACGAGCAGTACTTC,CASSSGRRLYSYEQYF
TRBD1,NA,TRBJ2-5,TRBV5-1,TGCGCCAGCAGCTTGGGGGGGACAGGGGAGGAGACCCAGTACTTC,CASSLGGTGEETQYF
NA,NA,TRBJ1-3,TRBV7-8,TGTGCCAGCAGCTTAGCGAGGCGGGGCTCTGGAAACACCATATATTTT,CASSLARRGSGNTIYF
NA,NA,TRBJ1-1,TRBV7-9,TGTGCCAGCAGCTATTTTCAGGGGAACACTGAAGCTTTCTTT,CASSYFQGNTEAFF
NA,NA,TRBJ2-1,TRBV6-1,TGTGCCAGCAGTGAAGCTAGTAATGAGCAGTTCTTC,CASSEASNEQFF
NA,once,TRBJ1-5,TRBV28,TGTGCCAGCAGTTTATCCAGGGCCAGCAATCAGCCCCAGCATTTT,CASSLSRASNQPQHF
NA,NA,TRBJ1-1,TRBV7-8,TGTGCCAGCAGCTCCAAGACTATAGGCCCAACAGCGAACACTGAAGCTTTCTTT,CASSSKTIGPTANTEAFF
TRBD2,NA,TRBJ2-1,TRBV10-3,TGTGCCATCAGAGGGACTAGCGGGAGGGCCGAGCAGTTCTTC,CAIRGTSGRAEQFF
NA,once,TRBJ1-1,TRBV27,TGTGCCAGCAGTTTAACCGGGAGAGTGAATGAAGCTTTCTTT,CASSLTGRVNEAFF
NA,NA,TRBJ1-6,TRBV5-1,TGCGCCAGCACCCTGGACAACTATAATTCACCCCTCCACTTT,CASTLDNYNSPLHF
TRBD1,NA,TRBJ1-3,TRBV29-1,TGCAGCGCTAGACAGGGGGCAGGTGGAAACACCATATATTTT,CSARQGAGGNTIYF
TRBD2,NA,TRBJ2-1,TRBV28,TGTGCCAGCAGTTCTAGACTAGCGGGACTCCCCTCCTACAATGAGCAGTTCTTC,CASSSRLAGLPSYNEQFF
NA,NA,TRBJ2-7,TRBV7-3,TGTGCCAGCAGCCTCGGGTTTTCCGGGGCCTACGAGCAGTACTTC,CASSLGFSGAYEQYF
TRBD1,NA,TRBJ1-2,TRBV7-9,TGTGCCAGCAGCTCAAAGACAGGGGGCGGGGATGGCTACACCTTC,CASSSKTGGGDGYTF
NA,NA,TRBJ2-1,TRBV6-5,TGTGCCAGCAGTTACGGGGGGAATGAGCAGTTCTTC,CASSYGGNEQFF
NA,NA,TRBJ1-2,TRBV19,TGTGCCAGTAGTGAGGTAGCTAACTATGGCTACACCTTC,CASSEVANYGYTF
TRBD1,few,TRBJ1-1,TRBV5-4,TGTGCCAGCAGTCCGGGACAGGGCCTTTCCATGAACACTGAAGCTTTCTTT,CASSPGQGLSMNTEAFF
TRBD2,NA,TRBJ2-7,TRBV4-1,TGCGCCAGCAGCCAAAAGGCGAGCGGGAATCTATACGAGCAGTACTTC,CASSQKASGNLYEQYF
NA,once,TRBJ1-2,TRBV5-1,TGCGCCAGCAGCGAACAGGGTCAGGACTATGGCTACACCTTC,CASSEQGQDYGYTF
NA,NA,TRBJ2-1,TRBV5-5,TGTGCCAGCAGCTCCTTAGCGGTAAGCTCCTACAATGAGCAGTTCTTC,CASSSLAVSSYNEQFF
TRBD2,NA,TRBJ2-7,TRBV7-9,TGTGCCAGCAGCGTGACTAGCGGGAGCTCCTACGAGCAGTACTTC,CASSVTSGSSYEQYF
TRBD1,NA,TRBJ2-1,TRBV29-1,TGCAGCATGGGACAGGGAGGGTTGAACAATGAGCAGTTCTTC,CSMGQGGLNNEQFF
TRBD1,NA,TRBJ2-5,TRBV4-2,TGTGCCAGCAGCCAAGCAGACAGGGGGAGCCAAGAGACCCAGTACTTC,CASSQADRGSQETQYF
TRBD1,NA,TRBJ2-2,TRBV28,TGTGCCAGCAGTCGAATACAGGGGGTCCCGAACACCGGGGAGCTGTTTTTT,CASSRIQGVPNTGELFF
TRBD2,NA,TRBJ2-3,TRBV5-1,TGCGCCAGCAGCCTTGGCCTAGCGGAGACAGATACGCAGTATTTT,CASSLGLAETDTQYF
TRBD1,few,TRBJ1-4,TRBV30,TGTGCCTGGAGAGGGACAGGGCTTGAAAAACTGTTTTTT,CAWRGTGLEKLFF
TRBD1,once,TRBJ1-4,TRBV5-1,TGCGCCAGCAGCCTCGGACAGGTTCAGACTAATGAAAAACTGTTTTTT,CASSLGQVQTNEKLFF
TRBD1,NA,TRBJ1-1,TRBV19,TGTGCCAGTAGTCATAGGGACAGGAACACTGAAGCTTTCTTT,CASSHRDRNTEAFF
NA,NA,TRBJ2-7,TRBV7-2,TGTGCCAGCAGCTTAACCACCTCAGGAACAGGATTCTACGAGCAGTACTTC,CASSLTTSGTGFYEQYF
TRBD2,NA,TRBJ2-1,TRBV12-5,TGTGCTAGTGGTTTTCCTGGGACTAGCGGTGAGCAGTTCTTC,CASGFPGTSGEQFF
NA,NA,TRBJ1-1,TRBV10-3,TGTGCCATCAAGCGGGAGAACACTGAAGCTTTCTTT,CAIKRENTEAFF
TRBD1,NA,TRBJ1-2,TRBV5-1,TGCGCCAGCAGCGCACAGGGGACGGATGGCTACACCTTC,CASSAQGTDGYTF